In this sample, the clone carrying this T cell receptor (beta chain) turned up many times. What it recognizes is unknown. Trimming removed 8 bases from V and 12 bases from J, with 23 bases in between. From germline, CDR1 is MDHEN and CDR2 SYDVKM. The CDR3 consists of 14 residues. This sample stems from a study of T cells in Graves' hyperthyroidism and ophthalmopathy. Points from the study as a whole: Ophthalmopathy and stable hyperthyroidism were told apart by a 13 V-J model.

It was RNA transcripts that yielded the amplified TCR beta CDR3 regions. The HTBI set primed first-round TCR CDR3 RT-PCR. TCRdb processed the multiplex PCR reads anew with MiXCR; each CDR3 protein has one entry. There are 620,000 or so distinct CDR3 sequences in the sample; roughly 15% occur only once, and around 12% lies in the top ten. The source of this sequence is a woman in her forties or fifties with Graves' ophthalmopathy. The V and J genes are TRBV28 and TRBJ2-1; weak D call: TRBD1 (6 bases). Sequenced material: blood. CDR3 sequence reads: CASVIAGSSRGQFF. The DNA of the CDR3 is TGTGCCAGCGTCATAGCAGGTTCGTCCAGGGGGCAGTTCTTC. Supplemented by reference TRBV28 and TRBJ2-1, the full variable domain reads DVKVTQSSRYLVKRTGEKVFLECVQDMDHENMFWYRQDPGLGLRLIYFSYDVKMKEKGDIPEGYSVSREKKERFSLILESASTNQTSMYLCASVIAGSSRGQFFGPGTRLTVL.